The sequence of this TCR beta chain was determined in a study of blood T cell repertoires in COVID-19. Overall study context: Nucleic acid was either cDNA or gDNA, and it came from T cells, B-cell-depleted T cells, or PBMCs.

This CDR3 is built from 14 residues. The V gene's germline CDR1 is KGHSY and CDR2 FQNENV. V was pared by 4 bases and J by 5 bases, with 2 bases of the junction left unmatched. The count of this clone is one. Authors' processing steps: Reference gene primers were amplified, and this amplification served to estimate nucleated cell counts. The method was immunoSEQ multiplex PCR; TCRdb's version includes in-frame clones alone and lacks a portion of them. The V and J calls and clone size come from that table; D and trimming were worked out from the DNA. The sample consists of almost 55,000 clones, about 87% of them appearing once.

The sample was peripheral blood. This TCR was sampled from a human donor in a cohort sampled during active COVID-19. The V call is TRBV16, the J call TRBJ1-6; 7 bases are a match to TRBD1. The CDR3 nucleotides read TGTGCCAGCAGCCGGGACAGTCATAATTCACCCCTCCACTTT. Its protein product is CASSRDSHNSPLHF.